This record looks at one T cell receptor beta chain sequence and its context. Its antigen is not identified. In germline, CDR1 is MNHEY, CDR2 SMNVEV (reference sequence). CDR3 length: 12 amino acids. J was trimmed by 7 bases and V by 5 bases; bases with no gene match: 4. Assay runs were performed at deep level. The sequencing of unsorted PBMC DNA took place on ten immunoSEQ deep assay plates. Original processing notes: ImmunoSEQ output lacked quality scores and full-length reads, limiting matched filtering. Sequencing used immunoSEQ multiplex PCR; TCRdb keeps in-frame clones, though not all of them. V and J calls and clone size follow that table, whereas D and trimming were derived from the DNA. The sample records around 480,000 clones, over 60% being singletons. The data stem from a study of shared clonotypes between healthy human individuals. The study, taken as a whole, reports: The genetic and exposure-history diversity represented was limited by few donors.

The material sequenced was PBMCs. The receptor's source is a woman aged 40 to 50 in good health. Some clones in this sample may be carry-over from other donors' samples. The rearrangement uses TRBV27 and TRBJ2-7; 8 bases are shared with TRBD1. CDR3 sequence reads: CASSTGGREQYF. In nucleotides, the CDR3 is TGTGCCAGCAGTACAGGGGGAAGGGAGCAGTACTTC.